The next 28 T cell receptor beta chains were all read from a single sample in a study of blood T cell repertoires in COVID-19. Method: immunoSEQ multiplex PCR; TCRdb's copy keeps in-frame clones and lacks some. The sample lists 84,000 or so clones, around 85% seen once, with about an eighth in the top ten. Sequencing was done on a sample of peripheral blood. The receptors shown here come from a woman in her seventies with active or convalescent COVID-19.

This clone was observed a single time. The V call is TRBV7-2, the J call TRBJ2-7, with TRBD1 identical over 8 bases. Germline V gives CDR1 SGHTA, CDR2 FQGNSA. The V gene end was trimmed by 0 bases and the J gene end by 3 bases; junction bases not matched to a gene: 1. This CDR3 contains 14 residues. CDR3 nucleotides: TGTGCCAGCAGCTTAGCCAGGGGGCACTACGAGCAGTACTTC. Its translation is CASSLARGHYEQYF.

CDR3 nucleotide sequence: TGTGCCAGCAGCTTAGCGCTAGTCGTGAGCACAGATACGCAGTATTTT. Its translation is CASSLALVVSTDTQYF. The V and J genes are TRBV7-2 and TRBJ2-3; D gene unclear. This CDR3 region has 16 residues. Germline V gene lookup returns CDR1 SGHTA and CDR2 FQGNSA. V shed 0 bases and J shed 0 bases, with 10 bases lying between them.

This chain uses TRBV6-5 with TRBJ2-5; 11 nucleotides match TRBD2. CDR1 is MNHEY and CDR2 is SVGAGI in the germline V gene. V dropped 6 bases and J dropped 1; count of bases not matched to a gene: 4. The length of the CDR3 is 15 residues. CDR3 nucleotides: TGTGCCAGCAGCGGACTAGCGGGCTTCCAAGAGACCCAGTACTTC. The encoded protein is CASSGLAGFQETQYF.

V usage is TRBV10-3 and J usage is TRBJ2-3, with 12 bases that match TRBD2. The CDR3 covers 18 residues. Germline CDR1 reads ENHRY; CDR2 reads SYGVKD. V was pared by 3 bases and J by 3 bases, with 10 bases of the junction left unmatched. The CDR3 nucleotides read TGTGCCATCAGTGACTCCCTAGCGGGGGGGCGCAAGACAGATACGCAGTATTTT. Translating gives CAISDSLAGGRKTDTQYF.

This chain connects TRBV6-5 to TRBJ2-5; no firm D call. Germline V gene lookup returns CDR1 MNHEY and CDR2 SVGAGI. This CDR3 has 12 residues. Trimming shortened V by 6 bases and J by 5 bases, and 10 bases separated the two germline ends. The CDR3 DNA follows: TGTGCCAGCAGGCTCCCTCGGGAGACCCAGTACTTC. Its protein is CASRLPRETQYF.

The chain has TRBV5-4 and TRBJ2-7; TRBD1 matches 8 bases. With 4 bases clipped from V and 5 bases from J, the junction kept 5 bases outside the gene matches. Per the germline V gene, CDR1 is SGHNT and CDR2 is YYREEE (reference sequence). CDR3 length: 13 amino acids. The CDR3 spells CASSPRTGNEQYF. CDR3 in DNA: TGTGCCAGCAGCCCTAGGACAGGGAACGAGCAGTACTTC.

This chain joins TRBV7-9 and TRBJ1-5; 8 bases align to TRBD1. The CDR3 is 16 residues long. The germline gives CDR1 SEHNR, CDR2 FQNEAQ (reference sequence). V lost 5 bases to trimming and J lost 2 bases; unmatched junction nucleotides: 8. The CDR3 DNA reads as TGTGCCAGCAGCCTGTCAGGACAGGGCCGCAATCAGCCCCAGCATTTT. Its translation is CASSLSGQGRNQPQHF.

The V call is TRBV19, the J call TRBJ1-1, with D possibly matching TRBD1 (5 bases). The V end was cut by 5 bases, the J end by 4 bases, with 11 bases between. The CDR3 length is 13 residues. Germline V gene data show CDR1 as LNHDA and CDR2 as SQIVND (reference sequence). The CDR3 sequence is CASSASGSTEAFF. The CDR3 region has the DNA TGTGCCAGTAGTGCGTCAGGGTCCACTGAAGCTTTCTTT.

Only a few counts were recorded for this clone. V usage is TRBV3-1 (or the pseudogene TRBV3-2) and J usage is TRBJ2-7; no definite D call. Trimming took off 2 bases at V and 3 bases at J, with 2 bases between the two ends. Germline CDR1 reads LGHDT; CDR2 reads YNNKEL (reference sequence). The CDR3 is 11 residues long. CDR3: CASSQRYEQYF. In DNA, the CDR3 is TGTGCCAGCAGCCAACGCTACGAGCAGTACTTC.

The rearrangement uses TRBV7-9 and TRBJ1-2; D uncertain. The length of the CDR3 is 15 residues. The V and J ends lost 1 base and 0 bases respectively, with 9 bases between them. CDR1 and CDR2 from the germline V gene are SEHNR and FQNEAQ (reference sequence). Here the CDR3 reads CASSLGRLANYGYTF. CDR3 nucleotide sequence: TGTGCCAGCAGCTTAGGTCGCTTAGCTAACTATGGCTACACCTTC.

J is TRBJ2-5 and V is TRBV28, with 9 bases that match TRBD1. There are 15 residues in the CDR3. V dropped 3 bases and J dropped 5; count of bases not matched to a gene: 7. Germline CDR1 reads MDHEN; CDR2 reads SYDVKM. CDR3 protein: CASSLSTGGAETQYF. For the CDR3, the DNA is TGTGCCAGCAGTTTGTCTACAGGGGGCGCGGAGACCCAGTACTTC.

The chain uses TRBV2 and TRBJ1-3, with D hard to call. The CDR3 consists of 16 residues. Trimming pared 0 bases from V and 4 bases from J, leaving 13 bases between. Germline CDR1 is SNHLY and CDR2 is FYNNEI. The CDR3 nucleotides read TGTGCCAGCAGTGAAGCCGGCAGTGCGGGGGGAAACACCATATATTTT. Translating it yields CASSEAGSAGGNTIYF.

The V and J genes are TRBV4-2 and TRBJ2-4, with 10 bases lining up with TRBD2. With 4 bases clipped from V and 4 bases from J, the junction kept 7 bases outside the gene matches. Germline values: CDR1 LGHNA, CDR2 YNFKEQ. This CDR3 is built from 16 residues. CDR3 sequence: CASSPQGLAVKNIQYF. DNA for the CDR3: TGTGCCAGCAGCCCCCAAGGACTAGCGGTGAAAAACATTCAGTACTTC.

The chain combines TRBV28 with TRBJ1-5; D remains unclear. Per germline, CDR1 MDHEN and CDR2 SYDVKM. The CDR3 is made up of 12 amino acids. Trimming pared 1 base from V and 5 bases from J, leaving 3 bases between. The CDR3 region has the DNA TGTGCCAGCAGTTTATCCGATCAGCCCCAGCATTTT. This gives the protein CASSLSDQPQHF.

Remarks on this clone: At one end, the junction sequence differs from germline, possibly due to a read error. This sequence joins TRBV20-1 and TRBJ2-3, with TRBD2 identical over 10 bases. CDR3 length equals 16 residues. CDR1 is DFQATT and CDR2 is SNEGSKA in the germline V gene (reference sequence). The CDR3 sequence is CSASALRLAGTDTQYF. DNA for the CDR3: TGCAGTGCTAGTGCCCTCCGACTAGCGGGCACGGATACGCAGTATTTT.

V and J are TRBV4-1 and TRBJ2-2; 9 bases agree with TRBD1. This CDR3 contains 16 residues. After removal of 3 bases from V and 3 bases from J, the junction contained 5 bases not matched to a gene. CDR1 is MGHRA and CDR2 is YSYEKL in the germline V gene. The CDR3 here is CASSQPGQGYTGELFF. In nucleotides, the CDR3 is TGCGCCAGCAGCCAGCCGGGACAGGGTTACACCGGGGAGCTGTTTTTT.

This clone was picked up one time. This sequence joins TRBV5-4 and TRBJ1-1; D is unclear. The germline V gene has CDR1 SGHNT and CDR2 YYREEE (reference sequence). CDR3 length: 13 residues. V was shortened by 0 bases and J by 1 base, with 4 bases between the two germline ends. Here the CDR3 DNA reads TGTGCCAGCAGCTTGGACAGGAACACTGAAGCTTTCTTT. Its translation: CASSLDRNTEAFF.

The chain recombines TRBV3-1 (or the pseudogene TRBV3-2) with TRBJ1-2; 7 bases map to TRBD1. Germline V lookup: CDR1 LGHDT, CDR2 YNNKEL (reference sequence). The CDR3 has 14 residues. Trimming at V came to 10 bases and at J to 4 bases, leaving 12 bases not matched to a gene. The CDR3 is CATSGQASVYGYTF. CDR3 DNA sequence: TGTGCCACCTCAGGACAGGCCAGTGTCTATGGCTACACCTTC.

The chain is built from TRBV9 and TRBJ1-1, with unresolved D. Germline assignment: CDR1 SGDLS and CDR2 YYNGEE. The V and J ends lost 3 bases and 5 bases respectively, with 23 bases between them. The CDR3 is 17 amino acids. The DNA for the CDR3 is TGTGCCAGCAGCGCACCGGAGACGGCTACTTTCAGAACTGAAGCTTTCTTT. Amino acids: CASSAPETATFRTEAFF.

The chain combines TRBV7-2 with TRBJ1-4; D possibly corresponds to TRBD1 (6 bases). V shed 8 bases and J shed 7 bases, with 14 bases lying between them. This CDR3 region has 13 residues. CDR1 is SGHTA and CDR2 is FQGNSA in the germline V gene. The CDR3 DNA reads as TGTGCCAGCGGCAGGGGCGGGAGTGAAAAACTGTTTTTT. It encodes CASGRGGSEKLFF.

V is TRBV19 and J is TRBJ1-2; weak D call: TRBD1 (5 bases). The CDR3 totals 18 residues. The germline V gene encodes CDR1 LNHDA and CDR2 SQIVND (reference sequence). Trimming cost V 6 bases and J 3 bases, with 26 bases left between them. The CDR3 DNA is TGTGCCAGTAGGAAAGACCCGCAGGGAGGTCGGGCCTACTATGGCTACACCTTC. Amino acids: CASRKDPQGGRAYYGYTF.

The V gene is TRBV7-2, the J gene TRBJ1-6; no firm D call. Between the trimmed V and J ends, which lost 2 bases and 13 bases, there was a span of 9 bases. CDR3 size: 12 residues. Germline loops: CDR1 SGHTA, CDR2 FQGNSA. The CDR3 DNA sequence: TGTGCCAGCAGCTTACAGACTGCGCCCCTCCACTTT. This encodes CASSLQTAPLHF.

Only a few counts were recorded for this clone. The V gene is TRBV5-1, the J gene TRBJ1-3; no reliable D call. Trimming pared 1 base from V and 6 bases from J, leaving 8 bases between. CDR3 size: 13 residues. Germline assignment: CDR1 SGHRS and CDR2 YFSETQ. The CDR3 DNA reads as TGCGCCAGCAGCTTGTCCCCGTTAAACACCATATATTTT. Translated, it gives CASSLSPLNTIYF.

The chain carries TRBV10-3 and TRBJ1-1, with no clear D. Trimming took 0 bases from V and 11 from J, leaving 10 bases between them. The germline V gene encodes CDR1 ENHRY and CDR2 SYGVKD. The CDR3 has 12 amino acids. CDR3: CAISESERVAFF. CDR3 sequence (DNA): TGTGCCATCAGTGAGTCGGAGAGGGTGGCTTTCTTT.

This sequence joins TRBV28 and TRBJ1-3, with 8 bases that match TRBD1. With V trimmed by 5 bases and J by 4 bases, 7 bases remained unmatched. The germline CDR1 and CDR2 sequences are MDHEN and SYDVKM. CDR3 size: 15 residues. CDR3 coding DNA: TGTGCCAGCAGTCCGACCAGGGGGCGAGGAAACACCATATATTTT. Amino acid sequence: CASSPTRGRGNTIYF.

This chain uses TRBV6-6 with TRBJ2-3; tentative D call: TRBD2 (7 bases). The CDR3 runs to 15 residues. V lost 7 bases and J 4 bases, leaving 18 bases between the germline ends. CDR1 and CDR2 (germline): MNHNY, SVGAGI (reference sequence). CDR3 sequence: CASTKKGGWADTQYF. DNA of the CDR3: TGTGCCAGCACCAAGAAGGGGGGGTGGGCAGATACGCAGTATTTT.

The J gene is TRBJ2-2, the V gene TRBV9, with TRBD2 identical over 8 bases. Germline lookup yields CDR1 SGDLS and CDR2 YYNGEE. The V segment lost 0 bases and the J segment 3 bases; nucleotides outside the gene matches: 1. CDR3 size: 15 residues. This CDR3 is CASSVGAGDTGELFF. CDR3 nucleotide sequence: TGTGCCAGCAGCGTAGGAGCGGGGGACACCGGGGAGCTGTTTTTT.

The rearrangement links TRBV6-5 to TRBJ2-5; D unclear. Per the germline V gene, CDR1 is MNHEY and CDR2 is SVGAGI. Trimming took 8 bases from V and 5 from J, leaving 21 bases between them. The CDR3 extends over 15 amino acids. The chain's CDR3 is CASQPYQTGSETQYF. The CDR3 nucleotides are TGTGCCAGCCAACCATACCAAACGGGTAGTGAGACCCAGTACTTC.